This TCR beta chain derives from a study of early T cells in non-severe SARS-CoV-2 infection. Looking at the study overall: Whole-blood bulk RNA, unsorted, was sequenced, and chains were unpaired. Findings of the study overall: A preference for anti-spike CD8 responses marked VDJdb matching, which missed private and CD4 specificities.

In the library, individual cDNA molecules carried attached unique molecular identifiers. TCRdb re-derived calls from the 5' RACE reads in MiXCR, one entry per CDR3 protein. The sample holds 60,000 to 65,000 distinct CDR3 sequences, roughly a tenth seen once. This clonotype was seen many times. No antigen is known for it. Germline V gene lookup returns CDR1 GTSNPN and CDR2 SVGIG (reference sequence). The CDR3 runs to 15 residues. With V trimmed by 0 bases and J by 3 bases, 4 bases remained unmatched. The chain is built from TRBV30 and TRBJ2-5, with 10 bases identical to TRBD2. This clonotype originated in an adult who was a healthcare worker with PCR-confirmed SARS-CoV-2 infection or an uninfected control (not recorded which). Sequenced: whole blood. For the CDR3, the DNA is TGTGCCTGGAGTGTAGGGCTAGCGGGGGAAGAGACCCAGTACTTC. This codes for CAWSVGLAGEETQYF.